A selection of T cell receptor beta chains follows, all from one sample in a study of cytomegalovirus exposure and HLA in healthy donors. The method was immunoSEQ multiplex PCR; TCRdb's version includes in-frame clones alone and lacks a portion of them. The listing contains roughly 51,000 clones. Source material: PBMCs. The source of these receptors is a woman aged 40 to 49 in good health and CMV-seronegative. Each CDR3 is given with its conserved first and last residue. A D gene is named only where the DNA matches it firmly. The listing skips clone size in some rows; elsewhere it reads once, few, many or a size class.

CAWSRGIATDTQYF	TGTGCCTGGTCGCGGGGAATAGCAACAGATACGCAGTATTTT	TRBV30	TRBJ2-3	.	.
CASSPGQGQGYTF	TGTGCCAGCTCACCAGGACAGGGGCAGGGCTACACCTTC	TRBV18	TRBJ1-2	.	TRBD1
CASSPKEGYRDRVSYGQPQHF	TGTGCCAGCAGCCCAAAGGAAGGGTACCGGGACAGGGTAAGTTATGGTCAGCCCCAGCATTTT	TRBV21-1	TRBJ1-5	.	.
CASSLFYPREGPLGDEQFF	TGTGCCAGCAGCTTATTTTACCCGCGGGAGGGTCCCTTAGGCGATGAGCAGTTCTTC	TRBV7-3	TRBJ2-1	.	TRBD2
CSVDWTGRAFF	TGCAGCGTTGACTGGACAGGGCGAGCTTTCTTT	TRBV29-1	TRBJ1-1	.	TRBD1
CASSPGQSNEKLFF	TGTGCCAGCAGCCCTGGACAGTCTAATGAAAAACTGTTTTTT	TRBV7-9	TRBJ1-4	.	.
CAWMGLVRGELFF	TGTGCCTGGATGGGACTAGTTCGGGGGGAGCTGTTTTTT	TRBV30	TRBJ2-2	.	TRBD2
CASSYSASPGNTIYF	TGTGCCAGCAGTTACTCGGCCTCGCCTGGAAACACCATATATTTT	TRBV6-6	TRBJ1-3	.	.
CGGRGMNEQFF	TGCGGGGGCAGGGGGATGAATGAGCAGTTCTTC	TRBV20-1	TRBJ2-1	.	TRBD1
CASSSPGGPGANVLTF	TGTGCCAGCAGCTCCCCCGGGGGGCCTGGGGCCAACGTCCTGACTTTC	TRBV7-6	TRBJ2-6	.	.
CASSEAQGAVDKNIQYF	TGCGCCAGCAGTGAGGCACAGGGGGCGGTGGACAAAAACATTCAGTACTTC	TRBV10-1	TRBJ2-4	.	TRBD1
CASSPGTGGISYEQYF	TGTGCCAGCAGCCCTGGGACAGGGGGCATATCCTACGAGCAGTACTTC	TRBV5-5	TRBJ2-7	.	TRBD1
CSGGQGGTEAFF	TGCAGCGGAGGACAGGGGGGCACTGAAGCTTTCTTT	TRBV29-1	TRBJ1-1	.	TRBD1
CASRGQGLFDEQFF	TGCGCCAGCAGGGGACAGGGCCTGTTTGATGAGCAGTTCTTC	TRBV5-1	TRBJ2-1	.	TRBD1
CASASYEQFF	TGTGCTAGTGCGAGTTATGAGCAGTTCTTC	TRBV12-5	TRBJ2-1	.	.
CASSLAGQGSGELFF	TGCGCCAGCAGCTTGGCCGGACAGGGGAGTGGGGAGCTGTTTTTT	TRBV5-1	TRBJ2-2	.	TRBD1
CASSNAPGTENTDTQYF	TGTGCCAGCAGCAACGCCCCCGGGACAGAGAACACAGATACGCAGTATTTT	TRBV5-6	TRBJ2-3	.	TRBD1
CASSSDSSGNTIYF	TGCGCCAGCAGCTCGGACAGCTCTGGAAACACCATATATTTT	TRBV5-1	TRBJ1-3	.	.
CASSPMTGTGGAYEKLFF	TGTGCCAGCTCACCAATGACAGGGACAGGGGGCGCATATGAAAAACTGTTTTTT	TRBV18	TRBJ1-4	.	TRBD1
CASSQPQRGDYEQYF	TGCGCCAGCAGCCAACCCCAGCGGGGGGACTACGAGCAGTACTTC	TRBV4-3	TRBJ2-7	.	TRBD2
CASSPTSGIDNEQFF	TGTGCCAGCTCACCTACTAGCGGGATTGACAATGAGCAGTTCTTC	TRBV18	TRBJ2-1	.	TRBD2
CASSLGTLAGTAYEQYF	TGCGCCAGCAGCTTGGGCACCCTAGCGGGAACTGCCTACGAGCAGTACTTC	TRBV5-1	TRBJ2-7	.	TRBD2
CAISESWTGDTEAFF	TGTGCCATCAGTGAGTCCTGGACAGGGGACACTGAAGCTTTCTTT	TRBV10-3	TRBJ1-1	.	TRBD1
CASSLQGSGANVLTF	TGTGCCAGCAGCTTGCAGGGTTCTGGGGCCAACGTCCTGACTTTC	TRBV5-4	TRBJ2-6	.	.
CASSSWTSGGPYEQYF	TGTGCCAGCAGCTCCTGGACTAGCGGGGGACCCTACGAGCAGTACTTC	TRBV7-2	TRBJ2-7	.	TRBD2
CASSLVAGGSLMNTEAFF	TGTGCCAGCAGCTTGGTGGCAGGGGGCAGCCTCATGAACACTGAAGCTTTCTTT	TRBV5-5	TRBJ1-1	.	TRBD1
CASTPLGQELSKNIQYF	TGCGCCAGCACTCCCTTGGGACAAGAGCTTTCCAAAAACATTCAGTACTTC	TRBV5-1	TRBJ2-4	.	.
CASSQWGGDNEQFF	TGCGCCAGCAGCCAATGGGGGGGAGACAATGAGCAGTTCTTC	TRBV4-3	TRBJ2-1	.	TRBD2
CSVRGTYGYTF	TGCAGTGTTCGTGGCACCTATGGCTACACCTTC	TRBV20-1	TRBJ1-2	.	.
CASSVGQGRYEQYF	TGTGCCAGCAGCGTCGGACAGGGGCGCTACGAGCAGTACTTC	TRBV5-5	TRBJ2-7	.	TRBD1
CASSFDGRRGVEQYF	TGTGCCAGCAGTTTCGATGGCCGCCGGGGAGTCGAGCAGTACTTC	TRBV27	TRBJ2-7	.	.
CASSSGTSGSDNEQFF	TGTGCCAGCAGCTCCGGGACTAGTGGCTCCGACAATGAGCAGTTCTTC	TRBV13	TRBJ2-1	.	TRBD2
CAISEQGTLFEQYF	TGTGCCATCAGTGAACAGGGAACCCTATTCGAGCAGTACTTC	TRBV10-3	TRBJ2-7	.	.
CASSQGQSQENQYF	TGCGCCAGCAGCCAGGGACAGTCCCAAGAGAACCAGTACTTC	TRBV4-3	TRBJ2-5	.	TRBD1
CASSPSATNEKLFF	TGCGCCAGCAGCCCGAGTGCAACTAATGAAAAACTGTTTTTT	TRBV5-1	TRBJ1-4	.	.
CAIGQTYEQYF	TGTGCCATCGGACAAACCTACGAGCAGTACTTC	TRBV10-3	TRBJ2-7	medium-sized	.
CASSLGDGANVLTF	TGTGCCAGCAGCTTAGGGGATGGGGCCAACGTCCTGACTTTC	TRBV5-6	TRBJ2-6	.	.
CASSLDQVGRNTEAFF	TGTGCCAGCAGCTTAGATCAGGTAGGGAGGAACACTGAAGCTTTCTTT	TRBV11-3	TRBJ1-1	.	.
CASSGGLARERAYNEQFF	TGTGCCAGCAGCGGGGGACTAGCGCGAGAAAGGGCCTACAATGAGCAGTTCTTC	TRBV9	TRBJ2-1	.	TRBD2
CASSLSDRGGDTQYF	TGCGCCAGCAGCCTGTCCGACAGGGGCGGAGATACGCAGTATTTT	TRBV5-1	TRBJ2-3	.	TRBD1
CASSQVGAGGRSNQPQHF	TGCGCCAGCAGCCAAGTGGGGGCAGGGGGTCGTAGCAATCAGCCCCAGCATTTT	TRBV4-1	TRBJ1-5	.	TRBD1
CASLSLGGRTGELFF	TGTGCCAGCCTTTCTCTCGGGGGGCGGACCGGGGAGCTGTTTTTT	TRBV28	TRBJ2-2	.	.
CNGEGRSGYTF	TGCAACGGGGAAGGGAGGAGCGGCTACACCTTC	TRBV20-1	TRBJ1-2	.	.
CATSRDLAGELFF	TGTGCCACCAGCAGAGACCTCGCCGGGGAGCTGTTTTTT	TRBV15	TRBJ2-2	.	.
CASSLAHEQFF	TGCGCCAGCAGCTTGGCTCATGAGCAGTTCTTC	TRBV5-1	TRBJ2-1	.	.
CATSTSGTGRADTQYF	TGTGCCACCAGCACTTCCGGGACAGGGCGGGCAGATACGCAGTATTTT	TRBV15	TRBJ2-3	.	TRBD1
CSLRGTGNTEAFF	TGCAGCCTCCGAGGGACAGGGAACACTGAAGCTTTCTTT	TRBV29-1	TRBJ1-1	.	TRBD1
CASSQEGVYEQYF	TGTGCCAGCAGTCAAGAGGGGGTCTACGAGCAGTACTTC	TRBV2	TRBJ2-7	.	.
CSYRGNEQFF	TGCAGTTACCGAGGGAATGAGCAGTTCTTC	TRBV29-1	TRBJ2-1	.	.
CAISDRSANQPQHF	TGTGCCATCTCAGACCGCAGCGCCAATCAGCCCCAGCATTTT	TRBV19	TRBJ1-5	.	.
CASSVTSGKGELFF	TGTGCCAGCAGCGTGACTAGCGGGAAAGGGGAGCTGTTTTTT	TRBV9	TRBJ2-2	.	TRBD2
CASSEVHGQRRTGELFF	TGTGCCAGCAGTGAGGTTCATGGACAGAGACGCACCGGGGAGCTGTTTTTT	TRBV2	TRBJ2-2	.	.
CASTGGSSDNEQFF	TGCGCCAGCACGGGCGGGAGCTCCGACAATGAGCAGTTCTTC	TRBV5-1	TRBJ2-1	.	TRBD2
CASSHEQGTGELFF	TGCGCCAGCAGCCATGAACAGGGCACCGGGGAGCTGTTTTTT	TRBV4-3	TRBJ2-2	.	.
CVRRGVDTQYF	TGTGTCCGCCGGGGGGTCGATACGCAGTATTTT	TRBV6-6	TRBJ2-3	.	TRBD2